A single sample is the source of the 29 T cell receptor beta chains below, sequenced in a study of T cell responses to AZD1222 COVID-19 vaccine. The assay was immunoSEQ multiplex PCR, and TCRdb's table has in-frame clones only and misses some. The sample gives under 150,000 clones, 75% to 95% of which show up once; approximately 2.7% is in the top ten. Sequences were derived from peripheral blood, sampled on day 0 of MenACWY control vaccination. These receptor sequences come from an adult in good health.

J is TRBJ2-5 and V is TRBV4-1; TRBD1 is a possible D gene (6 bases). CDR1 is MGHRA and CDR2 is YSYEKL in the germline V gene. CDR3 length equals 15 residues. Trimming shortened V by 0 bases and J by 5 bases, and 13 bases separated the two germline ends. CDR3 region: CASSQEKPGVETQYF. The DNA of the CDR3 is TGCGCCAGCAGCCAAGAGAAACCAGGGGTCGAGACCCAGTACTTC.

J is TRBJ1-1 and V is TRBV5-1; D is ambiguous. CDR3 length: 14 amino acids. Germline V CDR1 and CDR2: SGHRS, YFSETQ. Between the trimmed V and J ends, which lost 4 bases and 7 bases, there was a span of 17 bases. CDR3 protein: CASSREPGRLEAFF. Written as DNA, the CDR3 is TGCGCCAGCAGCAGAGAGCCTGGCCGCCTTGAAGCTTTCTTT.

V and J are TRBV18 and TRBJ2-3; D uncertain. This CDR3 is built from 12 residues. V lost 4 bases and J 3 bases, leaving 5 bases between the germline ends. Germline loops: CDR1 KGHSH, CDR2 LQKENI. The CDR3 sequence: CASSRGTDTQYF. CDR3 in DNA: TGTGCCAGCTCACGAGGAACAGATACGCAGTATTTT.

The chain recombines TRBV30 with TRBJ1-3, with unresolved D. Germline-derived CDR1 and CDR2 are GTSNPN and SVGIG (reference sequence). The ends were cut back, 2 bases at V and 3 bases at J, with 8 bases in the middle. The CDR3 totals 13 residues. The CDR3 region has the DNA TGTGCCTGGAGTTTGGGGTTTGGAAACACCATATATTTT. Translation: CAWSLGFGNTIYF.

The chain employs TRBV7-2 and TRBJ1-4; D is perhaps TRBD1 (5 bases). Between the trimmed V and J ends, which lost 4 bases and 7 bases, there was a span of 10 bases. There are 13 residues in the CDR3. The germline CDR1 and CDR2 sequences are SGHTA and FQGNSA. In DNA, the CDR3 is TGTGCCAGCAGCTCAGGGAACAGTGAAAAACTGTTTTTT. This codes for CASSSGNSEKLFF.

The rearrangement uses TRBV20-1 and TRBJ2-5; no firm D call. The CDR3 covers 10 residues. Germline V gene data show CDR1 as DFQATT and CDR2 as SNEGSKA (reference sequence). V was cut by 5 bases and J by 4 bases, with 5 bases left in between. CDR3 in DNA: TGCAGTGCTTGGGGAGAGACCCAGTACTTC. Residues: CSAWGETQYF.

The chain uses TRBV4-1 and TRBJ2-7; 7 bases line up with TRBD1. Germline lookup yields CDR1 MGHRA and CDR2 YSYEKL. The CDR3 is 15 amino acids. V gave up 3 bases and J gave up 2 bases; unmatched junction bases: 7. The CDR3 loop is CASSHLRDRAYEQYF. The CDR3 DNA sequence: TGCGCCAGCAGCCACCTTCGGGACAGAGCCTACGAGCAGTACTTC.

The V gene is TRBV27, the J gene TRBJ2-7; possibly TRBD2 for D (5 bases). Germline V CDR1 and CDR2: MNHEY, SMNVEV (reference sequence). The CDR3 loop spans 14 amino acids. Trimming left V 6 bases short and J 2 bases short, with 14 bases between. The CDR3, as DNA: TGTGCCAGCAGCCCCGCCCGGGGAACCTACGAGCAGTACTTC. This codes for CASSPARGTYEQYF.

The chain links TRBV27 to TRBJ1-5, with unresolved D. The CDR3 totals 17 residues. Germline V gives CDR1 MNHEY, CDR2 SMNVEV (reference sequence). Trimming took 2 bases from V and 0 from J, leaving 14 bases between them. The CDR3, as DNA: TGTGCCAGCAGTTTAAGGCCGACCGCGTATAGCAATCAGCCCCAGCATTTT. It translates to CASSLRPTAYSNQPQHF.

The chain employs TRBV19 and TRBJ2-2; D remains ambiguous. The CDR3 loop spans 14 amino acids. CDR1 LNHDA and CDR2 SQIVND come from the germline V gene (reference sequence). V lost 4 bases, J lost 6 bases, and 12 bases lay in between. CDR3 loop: CASSRRSRPGELFF. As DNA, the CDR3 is TGTGCCAGTAGTAGGCGGAGCCGGCCCGGGGAGCTGTTTTTT.

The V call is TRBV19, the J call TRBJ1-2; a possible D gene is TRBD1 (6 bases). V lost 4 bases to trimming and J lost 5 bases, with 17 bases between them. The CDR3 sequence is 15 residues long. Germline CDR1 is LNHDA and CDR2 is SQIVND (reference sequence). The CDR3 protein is CASSTNRDLRYGYTF. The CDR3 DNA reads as TGTGCCAGTAGTACGAACAGGGACTTGCGGTATGGCTACACCTTC.

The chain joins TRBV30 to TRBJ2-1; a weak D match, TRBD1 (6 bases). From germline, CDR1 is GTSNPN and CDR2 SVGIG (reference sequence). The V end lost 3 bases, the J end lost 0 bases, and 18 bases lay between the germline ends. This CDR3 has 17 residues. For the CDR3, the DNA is TGTGCCTGGAGGTTGGGGGCCCTTTCCTTCTCCTACAATGAGCAGTTCTTC. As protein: CAWRLGALSFSYNEQFF.

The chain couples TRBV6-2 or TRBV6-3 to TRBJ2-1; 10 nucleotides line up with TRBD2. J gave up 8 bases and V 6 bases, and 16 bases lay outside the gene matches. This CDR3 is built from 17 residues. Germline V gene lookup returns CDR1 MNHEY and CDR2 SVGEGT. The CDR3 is CASSHGVYSGRAYEQFF. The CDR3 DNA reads TGTGCCAGCAGCCATGGGGTGTACAGCGGGAGGGCATATGAGCAGTTCTTC.

Here the CDR3 DNA reads TGTGCCAGCAGCGTATCGACAGGTTCCTACAATGAGCAGTTCTTC. As protein: CASSVSTGSYNEQFF. The chain combines TRBV9 with TRBJ2-1; D possibly corresponds to TRBD1 (6 bases). Germline CDR1 is SGDLS and CDR2 is YYNGEE. The V end lost 1 base, the J end lost 1 base, and 9 bases lay between the germline ends. The CDR3 has 15 amino acids. The whole variable domain, remainder taken from reference TRBV9 and TRBJ2-1, is DSGVTQTPKHLITATGQRVTLRCSPRSGDLSVYWYQQSLDQGLQFLIQYYNGEERAKGNILERFSAQQFPDLHSELNLSSLELGDSALYFCASSVSTGSYNEQFFGPGTRLTVL.

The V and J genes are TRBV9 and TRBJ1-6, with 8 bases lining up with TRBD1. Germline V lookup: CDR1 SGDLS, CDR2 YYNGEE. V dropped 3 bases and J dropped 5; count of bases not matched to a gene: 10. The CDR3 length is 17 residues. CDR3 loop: CASSAQGARLNNSPLHF. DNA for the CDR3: TGTGCCAGCAGCGCTCAGGGGGCGCGGTTGAATAATTCACCCCTCCACTTT.

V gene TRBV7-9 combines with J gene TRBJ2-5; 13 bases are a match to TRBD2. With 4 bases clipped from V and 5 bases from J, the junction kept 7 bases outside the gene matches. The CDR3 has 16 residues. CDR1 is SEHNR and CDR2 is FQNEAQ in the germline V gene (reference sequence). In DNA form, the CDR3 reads TGTGCCAGCAGCTACGGGACTAGCGGGAAGTTTGAGACCCAGTACTTC. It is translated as CASSYGTSGKFETQYF.

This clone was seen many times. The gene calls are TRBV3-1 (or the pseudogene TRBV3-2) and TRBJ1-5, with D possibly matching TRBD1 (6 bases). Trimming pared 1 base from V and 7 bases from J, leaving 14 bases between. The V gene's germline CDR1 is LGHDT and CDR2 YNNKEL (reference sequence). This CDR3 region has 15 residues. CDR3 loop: CASSQGEGGGQPQHF. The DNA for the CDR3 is TGTGCCAGCAGCCAAGGGGAAGGGGGAGGACAGCCCCAGCATTTT.

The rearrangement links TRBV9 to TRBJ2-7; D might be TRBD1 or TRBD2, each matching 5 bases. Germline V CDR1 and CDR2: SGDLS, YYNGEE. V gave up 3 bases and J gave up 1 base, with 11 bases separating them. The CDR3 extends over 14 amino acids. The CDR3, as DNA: TGTGCCAGCAGCGCTGGGGACGGATCCTACGAGCAGTACTTC. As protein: CASSAGDGSYEQYF.

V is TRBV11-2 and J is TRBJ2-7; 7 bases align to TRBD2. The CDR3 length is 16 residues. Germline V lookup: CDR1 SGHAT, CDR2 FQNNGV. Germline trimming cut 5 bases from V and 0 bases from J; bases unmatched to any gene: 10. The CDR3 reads CASSPRGGGASYEQYF. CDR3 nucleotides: TGTGCCAGCAGCCCCCGGGGCGGGGGTGCCTCCTACGAGCAGTACTTC.

The CDR3 DNA is TGTGCCAGCAGTTACCCAGGGACAGGGCATACTGAAGCTTTCTTT. This encodes CASSYPGTGHTEAFF. The chain couples TRBV6-6 to TRBJ1-1, with TRBD1 identical over 9 bases. Unmatched junction bases numbered 6, after V lost 2 bases and J lost 5 bases. CDR1 is MNHNY, CDR2 SVGAGI, per germline (reference sequence). The CDR3 sequence is 15 residues long.

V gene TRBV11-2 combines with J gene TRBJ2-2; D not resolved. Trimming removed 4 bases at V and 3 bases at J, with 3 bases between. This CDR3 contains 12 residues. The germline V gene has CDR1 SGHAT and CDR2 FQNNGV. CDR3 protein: CASSSYTGELFF. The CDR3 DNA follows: TGTGCCAGCAGCTCGTACACCGGGGAGCTGTTTTTT.

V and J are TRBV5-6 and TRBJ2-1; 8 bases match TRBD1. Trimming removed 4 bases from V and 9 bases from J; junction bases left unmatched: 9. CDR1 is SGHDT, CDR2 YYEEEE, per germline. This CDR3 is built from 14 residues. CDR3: CASSRGTDRAEQFF. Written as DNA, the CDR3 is TGTGCCAGCAGCAGAGGAACGGACAGGGCTGAGCAGTTCTTC.

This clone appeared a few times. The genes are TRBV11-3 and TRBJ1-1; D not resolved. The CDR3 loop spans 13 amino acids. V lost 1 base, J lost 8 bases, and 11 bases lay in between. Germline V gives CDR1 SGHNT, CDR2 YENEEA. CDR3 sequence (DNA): TGTGCCAGCAGCTTAGGAGGGCAGGCCGAAGCTTTCTTT. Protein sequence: CASSLGGQAEAFF.

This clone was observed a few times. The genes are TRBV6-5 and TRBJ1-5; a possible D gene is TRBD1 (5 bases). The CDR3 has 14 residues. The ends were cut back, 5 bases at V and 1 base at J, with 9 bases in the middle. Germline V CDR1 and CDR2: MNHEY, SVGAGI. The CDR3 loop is CASSRQSSNQPQHF. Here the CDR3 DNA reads TGTGCCAGCAGTCGACAGTCAAGCAATCAGCCCCAGCATTTT.

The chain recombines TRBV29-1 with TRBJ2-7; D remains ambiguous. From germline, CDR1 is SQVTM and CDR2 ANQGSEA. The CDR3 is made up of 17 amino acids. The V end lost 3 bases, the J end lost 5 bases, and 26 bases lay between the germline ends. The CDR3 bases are TGCAGCGTTGACTCCCTCCCCCCCGGTCGGGCTTTGGACGAGCAGTACTTC. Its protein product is CSVDSLPPGRALDEQYF.

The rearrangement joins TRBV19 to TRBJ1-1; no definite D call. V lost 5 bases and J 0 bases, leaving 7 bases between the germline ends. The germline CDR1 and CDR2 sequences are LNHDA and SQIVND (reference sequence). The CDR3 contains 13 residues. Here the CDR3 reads CASSRTMNTEAFF. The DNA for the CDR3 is TGTGCCAGTAGTCGCACCATGAACACTGAAGCTTTCTTT.

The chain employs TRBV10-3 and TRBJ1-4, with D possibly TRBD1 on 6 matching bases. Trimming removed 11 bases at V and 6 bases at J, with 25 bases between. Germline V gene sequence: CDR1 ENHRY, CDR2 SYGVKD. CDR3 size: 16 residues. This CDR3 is CASGARTATKDEKLFF. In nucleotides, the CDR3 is TGTGCCTCTGGGGCCCGGACAGCTACTAAGGATGAAAAACTGTTTTTT.

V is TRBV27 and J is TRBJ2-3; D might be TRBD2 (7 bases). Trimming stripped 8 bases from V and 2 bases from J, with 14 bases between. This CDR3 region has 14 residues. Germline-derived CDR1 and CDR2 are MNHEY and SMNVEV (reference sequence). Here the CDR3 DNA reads TGTGCCAGCGGGGGGGCGGGGACCACAGATACGCAGTATTTT. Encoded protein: CASGGAGTTDTQYF.

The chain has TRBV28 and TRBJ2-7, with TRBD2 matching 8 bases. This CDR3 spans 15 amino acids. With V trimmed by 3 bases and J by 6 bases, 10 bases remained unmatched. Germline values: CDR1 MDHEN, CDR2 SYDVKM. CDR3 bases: TGTGCCAGCAGTTTCCTCAGAGGACTAGCCAGCGAGCAGTACTTC. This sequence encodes CASSFLRGLASEQYF.